This T cell receptor beta chain comes out of a study of blood T cell repertoires in COVID-19. Sequenced by immunoSEQ multiplex PCR; TCRdb stores in-frame clones only, minus some. The sample lists 200,000 to 300,000 clones, about 80% seen once, with 8% to 9.5% in the top ten. Germline V gives CDR1 LGHNT, CDR2 FRNRAP. This CDR3 contains 16 residues. With 5 bases clipped from V and 3 bases from J, the junction kept 8 bases outside the gene matches. V is TRBV12-5 and J is TRBJ2-2; TRBD1 agrees at 8 bases. This TCR came from a human donor in a cohort sampled during active COVID-19. The specimen was peripheral blood. CDR3 DNA: TGTGCTAGTGGTCGGACAGGGATTGGGTACACCGGGGAGCTGTTTTTT. Translating gives CASGRTGIGYTGELFF.